One and the same sample provided the 5 T cell receptor beta chains below, sequenced in a study of cytomegalovirus exposure and HLA in healthy donors. Profiled with immunoSEQ multiplex PCR; TCRdb holds only in-frame clones, not every one. The data contain about 160,000 clones, approximately 96% of them singletons. Specimen: PBMCs. Receptors originate from a woman between 18 and 29 years old in good health and CMV-seronegative.

The chain uses TRBV7-2 and TRBJ2-2, with D possibly being TRBD1 (7 bases). Looked up from germline, CDR1 is SGHTA and CDR2 is FQGNSA. This CDR3 region has 14 residues. V was clipped by 11 bases and J by 6 bases, with 19 bases between them. The CDR3 coding sequence is TGTGCCTGTCAGGACAGGAGGGCCGCCGGGGAGCTGTTTTTT. It is translated as CACQDRRAAGELFF.

The J gene is TRBJ2-7, the V gene TRBV7-2; unclear D gene. CDR1 and CDR2 from the germline V gene are SGHTA and FQGNSA. The V and J ends lost 4 bases and 2 bases respectively, with 3 bases between them. This CDR3 contains 11 residues. The CDR3 DNA is TGTGCCAGCAGCTCCACCTACGAGCAGTACTTC. Its translation is CASSSTYEQYF.

This rearrangement joins TRBV2 to TRBJ2-1; TRBD2 matches 9 bases. The germline CDR1 and CDR2 sequences are SNHLY and FYNNEI. The CDR3 extends over 15 amino acids. Trimming removed 2 bases from V and 5 bases from J; junction bases left unmatched: 4. The CDR3 region is CASSETRGGNNEQFF. In DNA, the CDR3 is TGTGCCAGCAGTGAAACGCGGGGGGGCAACAATGAGCAGTTCTTC.

The chain carries TRBV9 and TRBJ2-3; D may be TRBD1 (6 bases). Germline V gene sequence: CDR1 SGDLS, CDR2 YYNGEE. The CDR3 contains 16 residues. Deletions cut 6 bases from V and 0 bases from J, with 17 bases between. Written as DNA, the CDR3 is TGTGCCAGCACCCCGGGACATTCCTCTAGCACAGATACGCAGTATTTT. Encoded protein: CASTPGHSSSTDTQYF.

V gene TRBV7-9 combines with J gene TRBJ1-2; D may be TRBD1 (6 bases). The germline CDR1 and CDR2 sequences are SEHNR and FQNEAQ (reference sequence). This CDR3 comprises 15 residues. V was trimmed by 11 bases and J by 5 bases, leaving 24 bases between them. The CDR3, as DNA: TGTGCCCTGGGGTTAGGGGGGGCCTCAATTTATGGCTACACCTTC. Residues: CALGLGGASIYGYTF.